This T cell receptor beta chain was captured in a study of T-cell reconstitution after alpha-beta-depleted transplantation in children (dated by TCRdb to about 2016). Background for the entire study: T-cell immune reconstitution after TCRalphabeta/CD19-depleted allogeneic hematopoietic cell transplantation in children was quantitatively tracked in the study by means of TCR repertoire profiling.

As to this clonotype: The specificity of this receptor is unknown. The sample holds no much larger clone one base away, and base qualities are not on file.

The treatment or condition label corresponds to: allogeneic hematopoietic cell transplantation with graft depleted of TCRalphabeta T cells and CD19 B cells. Transplant recipients were children who received TCRalphabeta/CD19-depleted allogeneic hematopoietic cell grafts. Libraries were made using PCR. The sample was run on an Illumina HiSeq 2500. TCR libraries were prepared with molecular barcoding, using unique molecular identifiers to normalize TCRbeta repertoire quantification. TCRdb reprocessing: public reads trimmed at Q25 with fastp, clones called with MiXCR, in-frame beta chains kept. A single entry per CDR3 protein holds the most common genes and DNA from its merged rows. This sample gives about 980,000 distinct CDR3 sequences in total; 25% to 35% of them show up just once. Over 25% of the sample goes to the ten largest clones. V is cut by 7 bases and J by 9 bases, and the space between the germline ends is 19 bases. The CDR3 has 14 amino acids, counting the end cysteine and phenylalanine. Kept here is only the CDR3 DNA, which spans 42 bases and is read in frame from base 1.

Here is what the overall study found, with its caveats: Apparently early alphabetaT-cell count recovery about two months after transplant reportedly relied on only several hundred rapidly expanded clones derived from non-depleted graft cells. In some patients, the high TCRbeta diversity seen at day 60 was put down to recipient T cells and intrathymic progenitors that had survived conditioning. Hyperexpanded clone frequencies declined over subsequent months; after one year, T-cell counts and TCRbeta diversity were mostly attributed to newly produced T cells.

This chain joins TRBV12-3 or TRBV12-4 to TRBJ2-1; the D gene identity is not certain. The sample was PBMCs, mostly from graft donor cells, taken 360 days after TCRalphabeta/CD19-depleted stem cell transplant. The TCR comes from a boy under two years old who had a stem cell transplant for SCID, so the T cells may come from the graft donor. This receptor carries the CDR3 CASTFVLLPTEQFF. Here is the DNA: TGTGCCAGCACCTTCGTCCTCCTGCCCACTGAGCAGTTCTTC.